This is a list of T cell receptor beta chains from one sample in a study of technical replicates of blood from several donors. Clones were sequenced by immunoSEQ multiplex PCR, and TCRdb holds only the in-frame ones, with some missing. Among roughly 100,000 clones, more than 90% were seen once, and the ten largest hold 0.2% to 0.25%. Sequencing input: T cells isolated from PBMCs. All receptors derive from a human donor in good health. Both conserved end residues are part of each CDR3. D genes are given only for firm matches. The size field is filled for only some rows; it gives once, few, many or a size class.

CDR3 protein	CDR3 DNA	J gene	D gene	clone size	V gene
CASSPVGRGAYNEQFF	TGCGCCAGCAGCCCCGTCGGTCGGGGGGCCTACAATGAGCAGTTCTTC	TRBJ2-1	TRBD2	.	TRBV4-1
CASSLGGSGSSYNEQFF	TGTGCCAGCAGTTTAGGGGGTAGCGGGAGTAGCTACAATGAGCAGTTCTTC	TRBJ2-1	TRBD2	.	TRBV28
CASSYNTGWAEAFF	TGTGCCAGCAGTTACAATACAGGGTGGGCTGAAGCTTTCTTT	TRBJ1-1	.	.	TRBV6-5
CASSLRGGDVYEQYF	TGTGCCAGCAGCTTAAGAGGGGGGGACGTCTACGAGCAGTACTTC	TRBJ2-7	.	.	TRBV7-3
CASSLGTDNEQYF	TGCGCCAGCAGCTTGGGGACAGACAACGAGCAGTACTTC	TRBJ2-7	.	once	TRBV5-1
CASSLGTRWDKQYF	TGTGCCAGCAGCTTGGGGACTCGGTGGGATAAGCAGTACTTC	TRBJ2-7	.	.	TRBV11-2
CASRDRGDEQFF	TGTGCCAGCAGAGACAGGGGTGATGAGCAGTTCTTC	TRBJ2-1	TRBD1	.	TRBV2
CASRTASVGNEQYF	TGTGCCAGCAGAACAGCTAGCGTAGGCAACGAGCAGTACTTC	TRBJ2-7	.	.	TRBV6-5
CSVNGQGNQPQHF	TGCAGCGTTAACGGACAGGGCAATCAGCCCCAGCATTTT	TRBJ1-5	TRBD1	.	TRBV29-1
CASSFQGNTEAFF	TGCGCCAGCAGCTTCCAGGGGAACACTGAAGCTTTCTTT	TRBJ1-1	.	.	TRBV5-1
CASNTDRGLGNTIYF	TGTGCCAGCAATACAGACAGGGGGTTAGGAAACACCATATATTTT	TRBJ1-3	TRBD1	.	TRBV28
CASSRVSGSSYEQYF	TGCGCCAGCAGCCGAGTTAGCGGGTCCTCCTACGAGCAGTACTTC	TRBJ2-7	TRBD2	.	TRBV4-1
CASSTRVTEAFF	TGTGCCAGCAGTACGAGGGTCACGGAAGCTTTCTTT	TRBJ1-1	.	once	TRBV6-5
CASSEFGTQPTDTQYF	TGTGCCAGCAGTGAGTTCGGGACACAACCTACAGATACGCAGTATTTT	TRBJ2-3	.	.	TRBV25-1
CASSYSVPSVYNEQFF	TGTGCCAGCAGTTATTCGGTACCTAGCGTTTACAATGAGCAGTTCTTC	TRBJ2-1	.	.	TRBV6-9
CATGQDSYEQYF	TGTGCCACAGGACAGGACTCCTACGAGCAGTACTTC	TRBJ2-7	TRBD1	.	TRBV2
CASSLGRTGGIGYTF	TGTGCCAGCAGCTTAGGCCGCACGGGGGGAATTGGCTACACCTTC	TRBJ1-2	.	.	TRBV13
CASRSDTEAFF	TGCGCCAGCAGGTCCGACACTGAAGCTTTCTTT	TRBJ1-1	.	.	TRBV10-1
CASSQEGLAGAGDEQFF	TGCGCCAGCAGCCAAGAGGGACTAGCGGGGGCCGGGGATGAGCAGTTCTTC	TRBJ2-1	TRBD2	once	TRBV4-1
CASSRGTSGVYEQYF	TGTGCCAGCAGTCGCGGGACTAGCGGGGTCTACGAGCAGTACTTC	TRBJ2-7	TRBD2	.	TRBV27
CASSYSAGTGSREAFF	TGTGCCAGCAGTTACTCGGCCGGGACAGGGTCTCGTGAAGCTTTCTTT	TRBJ1-1	TRBD1	.	TRBV6-5
CASSYDSAGDTGELFF	TGTGCCAGCAGTTATGATTCAGCGGGAGACACCGGGGAGCTGTTTTTT	TRBJ2-2	TRBD2	.	TRBV6-5
CASSESKTSGRWTETQYF	TGTGCCAGCAGTGAATCTAAGACTAGCGGGAGATGGACGGAGACCCAGTACTTC	TRBJ2-5	TRBD2	.	TRBV25-1
CATRWGEQETQYF	TGTGCCACTCGATGGGGGGAGCAAGAGACCCAGTACTTC	TRBJ2-5	.	.	TRBV2
CASTLPGRLAGESTGELFF	TGTGCCAGCACCCTGCCAGGACGACTAGCGGGAGAGAGCACCGGGGAGCTGTTTTTT	TRBJ2-2	TRBD2	.	TRBV28
CAITGTGAYGYTF	TGTGCCATCACTGGGACAGGGGCCTATGGCTACACCTTC	TRBJ1-2	TRBD1	once	TRBV10-3
CAWSTGRIAGTGYTF	TGTGCCTGGTCTACAGGGCGCATAGCCGGAACTGGCTACACCTTC	TRBJ1-2	.	.	TRBV30
CASREGAGGLASTDTQYF	TGTGCCAGCAGAGAAGGGGCGGGAGGGCTTGCTTCTACAGATACGCAGTATTTT	TRBJ2-3	TRBD2	.	TRBV2
CASSQDELYEQYF	TGCGCCAGCAGCCAAGACGAACTCTACGAGCAGTACTTC	TRBJ2-7	.	.	TRBV4-1
CASSPRSRGPAKNRNIQYF	TGTGCCAGCAGCCCCCGGAGCAGGGGGCCCGCCAAAAATCGGAACATTCAGTACTTC	TRBJ2-4	TRBD1	.	TRBV14
CASSVDRGVYQPQHF	TGTGCCAGCAGCGTTGACAGGGGGGTATACCAGCCCCAGCATTTT	TRBJ1-5	TRBD1	.	TRBV2
CASSPTGQFAETQYF	TGTGCCAGCAGCCCAACCGGACAGTTCGCCGAGACCCAGTACTTC	TRBJ2-5	.	.	TRBV11-3
CASSSRTGFREQFF	TGTGCCAGCAGTTCCCGGACTGGGTTTAGGGAGCAGTTCTTC	TRBJ2-1	.	.	TRBV5-4
CASSLANRVPEAFF	TGCGCCAGCAGCTTGGCCAACCGGGTCCCTGAAGCTTTCTTT	TRBJ1-1	.	.	TRBV5-1
CASKRLAGEYYEQYF	TGCGCCAGCAAGAGACTAGCGGGAGAATACTACGAGCAGTACTTC	TRBJ2-7	TRBD2	.	TRBV5-1
CASSFVGGRGYEQFF	TGTGCCAGCAGTTTTGTGGGGGGGCGGGGGTATGAGCAGTTCTTC	TRBJ2-1	.	.	TRBV28
CASSFSGGGQETQYF	TGTGCTAGCAGCTTTAGCGGCGGGGGACAAGAGACCCAGTACTTC	TRBJ2-5	TRBD2	.	TRBV7-7
CASSLLGGDQETQYF	TGTGCCAGCAGCTTATTGGGCGGGGACCAAGAGACCCAGTACTTC	TRBJ2-5	.	.	TRBV5-8
CASSLLGTGADQYF	TGCGCCAGCAGCTTGTTGGGGACAGGGGCGGACCAGTACTTC	TRBJ2-5	TRBD1	.	TRBV5-1
CASSDLVAGVEYEQYF	TGTGCCAGCAGCGACTTGGTAGCGGGAGTCGAATACGAGCAGTACTTC	TRBJ2-7	TRBD2	.	TRBV28
CASSFRRQDSNQPQHF	TGTGCCAGTAGTTTTAGGAGACAGGATAGCAATCAGCCCCAGCATTTT	TRBJ1-5	.	.	TRBV19
CASSPNKRPDINQPQHF	TGTGCCAGCAGCCCTAATAAACGGCCGGACATAAATCAGCCCCAGCATTTT	TRBJ1-5	.	.	TRBV7-8
CASSSGYRLSYEQYF	TGTGCCAGCAGCTCCGGGTATAGGCTCTCCTACGAGCAGTACTTC	TRBJ2-7	.	.	TRBV5-4
CASSFATGASEAFF	TGTGCCAGCAGCTTCGCGACAGGAGCTAGTGAAGCTTTCTTT	TRBJ1-1	.	.	TRBV11-3
CASSDPGLAVLTSYNEQFF	TGTGCCAGCAGTGACCCGGGACTAGCGGTCCTTACCTCCTACAATGAGCAGTTCTTC	TRBJ2-1	TRBD2	once	TRBV6-1
CASSLTSGSTDTQYF	TGTGCCAGCAGCCTGACTAGCGGGAGCACAGATACGCAGTATTTT	TRBJ2-3	TRBD2	.	TRBV9
CASSAGQDSGNTIYF	TGTGCCAGCAGTGCGGGACAGGACTCTGGAAACACCATATATTTT	TRBJ1-3	TRBD1	.	TRBV2
CASSLSGSHLVDTQYF	TGTGCCAGCAGCTTAAGCGGATCCCACCTAGTTGATACGCAGTATTTT	TRBJ2-3	.	.	TRBV7-2
CASSTDRIYNEQFF	TGCGCCAGCAGCACCGACAGGATCTACAATGAGCAGTTCTTC	TRBJ2-1	.	.	TRBV5-1
CASSLVRPGTEAFF	TGTGCCAGCAGTCTCGTTAGGCCGGGTACTGAAGCTTTCTTT	TRBJ1-1	.	.	TRBV28
CASSPGDTSGGANTQYF	TGTGCCAGCAGCCCCGGGGATACTAGCGGGGGGGCCAATACGCAGTATTTT	TRBJ2-3	TRBD2	once	TRBV4-2
CASSIRLAEPYEQYF	TGTGCCAGTAGTATAAGACTAGCGGAGCCCTACGAGCAGTACTTC	TRBJ2-7	TRBD2	.	TRBV19